Below are 14 T cell receptor beta chains sequenced from a single sample in a study of cytomegalovirus exposure and HLA in healthy donors. Measured with immunoSEQ multiplex PCR; TCRdb has only the in-frame clones, and not every one. Here the sample spans around 170,000 clones, about 85% being singletons. The sample comprised PBMCs. Receptors were obtained from a man younger than 35 in good health and CMV-seropositive.

V usage is TRBV11-1 and J usage is TRBJ2-4; perhaps TRBD2 as D (6 bases). The CDR3 loop spans 15 amino acids. V lost 5 bases, J lost 5 bases, and 16 bases lay in between. From germline, CDR1 is SGHAT and CDR2 FQDESV (reference sequence). The CDR3 sequence: CASSRRGGLQNIQYF. DNA of the CDR3: TGTGCCAGCAGCAGGCGAGGAGGGCTGCAAAACATTCAGTACTTC. Full variable domain (outside the CDR3, taken from reference TRBV11-1 and TRBJ2-4): EAEVAQSPRYKITEKSQAVAFWCDPISGHATLYWYRQILGQGPELLVQFQDESVVDDSQLPKDRFSAERLKGVDSTLKIQPAELGDSAMYLCASSRRGGLQNIQYFGAGTRLSVL.

This sequence joins TRBV27 and TRBJ2-3, with 10 bases fitting TRBD2. J lost 1 base, V lost 6 bases, and 4 bases had no gene match. The CDR3 spans 15 residues. The germline CDR1 and CDR2 sequences are MNHEY and SMNVEV (reference sequence). The CDR3, as DNA: TGTGCCAGCAGCTACGGGACTAGCGGCACAGATACGCAGTATTTT. It specifies CASSYGTSGTDTQYF.

This sequence joins TRBV10-3 and TRBJ2-1, with D hard to call. The CDR3 consists of 14 residues. Trimming removed 0 bases at V and 3 bases at J, with 6 bases between. Germline CDR1 and CDR2: ENHRY and SYGVKD. The CDR3 DNA reads TGTGCCATCAGTGAGTCCAGCGACTACAATGAGCAGTTCTTC. Protein sequence: CAISESSDYNEQFF.

This chain uses TRBV7-9 with TRBJ2-7; TRBD1 might be the D (5 bases). The CDR3 sequence is 13 residues long. V gave up 4 bases and J gave up 6 bases, with 13 bases separating them. The germline gives CDR1 SEHNR, CDR2 FQNEAQ (reference sequence). CDR3 sequence reads: CASSYPTDAEQYF. The CDR3 coding sequence is TGTGCCAGCAGCTACCCGACAGACGCCGAGCAGTACTTC.

The chain has TRBV7-6 and TRBJ1-3; maybe TRBD1 (6 bases). The germline CDR1 and CDR2 sequences are SGHVS and FNYEAQ. There are 15 residues in the CDR3. The V end lost 5 bases, the J end lost 4 bases, and 15 bases lay between the germline ends. The CDR3 protein is CASSAEGGSGNTIYF. The CDR3 nucleotides are TGTGCCAGCAGCGCAGAGGGGGGGTCAGGAAACACCATATATTTT.

The rearrangement links TRBV2 to TRBJ1-3, with D perhaps matching TRBD1 (6 bases). Trimming cost V 2 bases and J 4 bases, with 15 bases left between them. Germline V gives CDR1 SNHLY, CDR2 FYNNEI. This CDR3 contains 16 residues. CDR3 region: CASSERPPRGGNTIYF. The CDR3 DNA is TGTGCCAGCAGTGAACGCCCCCCGAGGGGGGGAAACACCATATATTTT.

This clone was seen a few times. The chain uses TRBV5-1 and TRBJ1-2; 7 bases fit TRBD1. This CDR3 has 15 amino acids. Trimming took 7 bases from V and 2 from J; bases not matched to a gene: 11. CDR1 and CDR2 from the germline V gene are SGHRS and YFSETQ. CDR3 nucleotide sequence: TGCGCCAGCCGCGAAGGGCAGGGGGGAAACTATGGCTACACCTTC. Protein product: CASREGQGGNYGYTF.

This clone was seen only once. The chain carries TRBV28 and TRBJ1-2; possible D gene TRBD1, 6 bases. The V gene's germline CDR1 is MDHEN and CDR2 SYDVKM. With 1 base removed from V and 2 bases from J, the gap between germline ends came to 11 bases. This CDR3 is 15 amino acids long. CDR3 sequence reads: CASSLSTGRNYGYTF. The CDR3 nucleotides are TGTGCCAGCAGTTTATCCACAGGGCGGAACTATGGCTACACCTTC.

The chain has TRBV6-5 and TRBJ2-7; TRBD1 agrees at 7 bases. Unmatched junction bases numbered 7, after V lost 7 bases and J lost 4 bases. This CDR3 contains 13 residues. CDR1 MNHEY and CDR2 SVGAGI come from the germline V gene. The CDR3 DNA follows: TGTGCCAGCAAAACCGGGACAGCGTACGAGCAGTACTTC. This translates into CASKTGTAYEQYF.

The CDR3 loop is CASSYESNNEQFF. For the CDR3, the DNA is TGTGCCAGCAGTTACGAGTCTAACAATGAGCAGTTCTTC. V is TRBV6-5 and J is TRBJ2-1; D is unclear. The V and J ends lost 2 bases and 5 bases respectively, with 7 bases between them. The germline gives CDR1 MNHEY, CDR2 SVGAGI. The CDR3 totals 13 residues.

The chain couples TRBV5-6 to TRBJ2-7; 7 bases align to TRBD2. J lost 3 bases, V lost 5 bases, and 14 bases had no gene match. The germline V gene has CDR1 SGHDT and CDR2 YYEEEE. The CDR3 runs to 16 residues. The CDR3 spells CASRLREGGMLYEQYF. The CDR3, as DNA: TGTGCCAGCAGATTAAGGGAGGGAGGGATGCTCTACGAGCAGTACTTC.

This clone occurred once. The J gene is TRBJ1-1, the V gene TRBV18; 7 positions match TRBD1. The germline CDR1 and CDR2 sequences are KGHSH and LQKENI. The V gene end was trimmed by 3 bases and the J gene end by 4 bases; junction bases not matched to a gene: 5. CDR3 size: 14 residues. CDR3 sequence (DNA): TGTGCCAGCTCACCCCCAGGGGGAAGCACTGAAGCTTTCTTT. This sequence encodes CASSPPGGSTEAFF.

This rearrangement joins TRBV27 to TRBJ2-1; weak D call: TRBD2 (6 bases). The CDR3 spans 13 residues. V was shortened by 2 bases and J by 10 bases, with 12 bases between the two germline ends. Looked up from germline, CDR1 is MNHEY and CDR2 is SMNVEV (reference sequence). CDR3 nucleotides: TGTGCCAGCAGTTTAAAGGAGGGACGGGAGCAGTTCTTC. Translated, it gives CASSLKEGREQFF.

The chain carries TRBV19 and TRBJ1-4; 8 positions match TRBD1. After removal of 4 bases from V and 7 bases from J, the junction contained 14 bases not matched to a gene. In germline, CDR1 is LNHDA, CDR2 SQIVND (reference sequence). The CDR3 length is 17 residues. The chain's CDR3 is CASSTFGVGQAREKLFF. Here the CDR3 DNA reads TGTGCCAGTAGTACCTTCGGTGTGGGACAGGCTCGTGAAAAACTGTTTTTT. Based on the CDR3 plus reference TRBV19 and TRBJ1-4, the full variable domain is DGGITQSPKYLFRKEGQNVTLSCEQNLNHDAMYWYRQDPGQGLRLIYYSQIVNDFQKGDIAEGYSVSREKKESFPLTVTSAQKNPTAFYLCASSTFGVGQAREKLFFGSGTQLSVL.